Shown below are 2 T cell receptor beta chains from a single sample sequenced in a study of blood T cell repertoires in COVID-19. Only in-frame clones appear in the TCRdb table, and some are missing; sequencing was by immunoSEQ multiplex PCR. The top ten hold 1.5% to 2.5% of the sample, which has 150,000 to 200,000 clones, 80% to 95% seen once. The sequenced material came from peripheral blood. Receptors originate from a woman aged 60-70 years with COVID-19, enrolled during active disease.

The rearrangement links TRBV10-3 to TRBJ2-1; D not certain. Trimming pared 3 bases from V and 2 bases from J, leaving 8 bases between. CDR1 ENHRY and CDR2 SYGVKD come from the germline V gene. The length of the CDR3 is 14 residues. CDR3 protein: CAISDHGAYNEQFF. The DNA for the CDR3 is TGTGCCATCAGTGACCACGGTGCCTACAATGAGCAGTTCTTC.

This chain uses TRBV7-2 with TRBJ2-2; 7 nucleotides align to TRBD2. V shed 5 bases, J shed 5 bases, and the junction held 11 bases outside the gene matches. The CDR3 is made up of 16 amino acids. The V gene's germline CDR1 is SGHTA and CDR2 FQGNSA. CDR3 in amino acids: CASSPPGLLVTGELFF. CDR3 nucleotide sequence: TGTGCCAGCAGCCCGCCGGGACTACTTGTAACCGGGGAGCTGTTTTTT.